This is a list of T cell receptor beta chains from one sample in a study of blood T cell repertoires in COVID-19. The repertoire was sequenced with immunoSEQ multiplex PCR; TCRdb's copy has only in-frame clones and lacks some. This table has some 150,000 clones, 70% to 85% appearing once. The sample comprised peripheral blood. The source is a human donor in a cohort sampled during active COVID-19. CDR3s include the opening cysteine and the closing phenylalanine or tryptophan. The order of the fields is V gene, J gene, D gene, clone size, CDR3 DNA, CDR3 protein. D genes are given only for firm matches. Rows give clone size only sometimes, using once, few, many, or a class for an expanded clone.

TRBV2	TRBJ1-5	TRBD1	few	TGTGCCACAGGACAGGAGAGCTCGCCCCAGCATTTT	CATGQESSPQHF
TRBV9	TRBJ1-1	TRBD1	NA	TGTGCCAGCAGCATGGACAGGGGGCGCGGGAACACTGAAGCTTTCTTT	CASSMDRGRGNTEAFF
TRBV6-5	TRBJ1-1	TRBD1	NA	TGTGCCAGCGGACAGGGAAACACTGAAGCTTTCTTT	CASGQGNTEAFF
TRBV2	TRBJ1-1	NA	NA	TGTGCCAGCAGTGAAGCGCGGGGGGCTAGTACTGAAGCTTTCTTT	CASSEARGASTEAFF
TRBV3-1/TRBV3-2	TRBJ1-2	NA	NA	TGTGCCAGCAGCCAACAGGGAACGCACGGCTACACCTTC	CASSQQGTHGYTF
TRBV9	TRBJ2-1	NA	NA	TGTGCCAGCGAGCCCTACAATGAGCAGTTCTTC	CASEPYNEQFF
TRBV28	TRBJ2-3	NA	NA	TGTGCCAGCAGGAGAGCGGACGGCGCAGATACGCAGTATTTT	CASRRADGADTQYF
TRBV5-1	TRBJ2-3	TRBD2	NA	TGCGCCAGCAGCTGGGGACTAGCGGGGGGGCCGGAAGATACGCAGTATTTT	CASSWGLAGGPEDTQYF
TRBV11-1	TRBJ2-2	NA	NA	TGTGCCAGCAGCTTAGGCGGGGCGAACACCGGGGAGCTGTTTTTT	CASSLGGANTGELFF
TRBV5-5	TRBJ2-2	TRBD1	NA	TGTGCCAGCAGCTCGCAGCCGGGACAGGGGGCCGGGGAGCTGTTTTTT	CASSSQPGQGAGELFF
TRBV28	TRBJ1-3	NA	few	TGTGCCAGCAGTTTAGACCTCAGGATGAAAGAAAACACCATATATTTT	CASSLDLRMKENTIYF
TRBV6-1	TRBJ2-1	NA	NA	TGTGCCAGCAGTGAACCATACAGGGCTTCCTACAATGAGCAGTTCTTC	CASSEPYRASYNEQFF
TRBV4-2	TRBJ2-3	TRBD1	once	TGTGCCAGCAGCCTCGGCAGGGGGGATACGCAGTATTTT	CASSLGRGDTQYF
TRBV24-1	TRBJ1-5	NA	few	TGTGCCACCAGTGATCGGGGAGGGCCCCAGCATTTT	CATSDRGGPQHF
TRBV7-8	TRBJ1-4	TRBD1	NA	TGTGCCAGCAGCCACGGACAGGAGCAGACCAAGAGGGTGCTGTTTTTT	CASSHGQEQTKRVLFF
TRBV10-3	TRBJ2-2	TRBD2	NA	TGTGCCATCAGTGTGGTGGCGGGGAGGGGCACCGGGGAGCTGTTTTTT	CAISVVAGRGTGELFF
TRBV19	TRBJ2-3	NA	NA	TGTGCCAGTAGGCGTACAGGGAGCGGCACAGATACGCAGTATTTT	CASRRTGSGTDTQYF
TRBV3-1/TRBV3-2	TRBJ2-7	TRBD2	NA	TGTGCCAGCAGCCGCAGCGGCGGGGGGTACGAGCAGTACTTC	CASSRSGGGYEQYF
TRBV4-3	TRBJ2-1	TRBD1	few	TGCGCCAGCAGCCAGGGCCTAACAGGGGTGCAGTTCTTC	CASSQGLTGVQFF
TRBV13	TRBJ2-7	TRBD1	once	TGTGCCAGCAGCCGGACAGGGGACTACGAGCAGTACTTC	CASSRTGDYEQYF